The clone carrying this T cell receptor (beta chain) was seen a handful of times. TCRdb's copy holds only in-frame clones and misses some; the assay was immunoSEQ multiplex PCR. In the table there are roughly 660,000 clones, around nine tenths of which are singletons. This sample was included in a study of shared T cell receptors in the human thymus. This sample was also put to use in a study of human thymus T cells. That report notes: The study used thymus tissue resected during corrective heart surgery. Repertoires from thymus and blood appeared to show biased V and J gene usage.

Sequenced sample: thymocytes. The receptor was isolated from a boy in the first two years of life with a congenital heart defect.

The CDR3: CASSLDRLAAENIQYF. The DNA for the CDR3 is TGTGCCAGCAGCTTGGATCGACTAGCGGCTGAAAACATTCAGTACTTC. The chain combines TRBV5-4 with TRBJ2-4; 9 bases match TRBD2. Losses at the gene ends were 0 bases for V and 5 bases for J; bases not matched to a gene: 6. The CDR3 runs 16 residues. CDR1 is SGHNT, CDR2 YYREEE, per germline (reference sequence).